These T cell receptor beta chains were read from a single sample in a study of tumor and adjacent non-tumor tissue in lung cancer. Each CDR3 protein gets one entry after TCRdb re-called the multiplex PCR reads with MiXCR. The table records 90,000 to 110,000 distinct CDR3 sequences, 60% to 65% of them present only once. Sequenced: distant non-tumor lung tissue. The receptors here all came from a man in his sixties with non-small cell lung cancer. The CDR3 runs from the conserved cysteine through the conserved F or W. Fields, in order: V gene, clone size, D gene, J gene, CDR3 protein, CDR3 DNA. A D gene is named only where the DNA matches it firmly. Where a row states a size, it is once, few, many or the class of an expanded clone; other rows omit it.

TRBV5-1,few,.,TRBJ2-2,CASSATQVTGGLFF,TGCGCCAGCAGCGCCACCCAGGTTACCGGGGGGCTGTTTTTT
TRBV2,few,TRBD2,TRBJ2-7,CASSEARVRGGEQYF,TGTGCCAGCAGTGAAGCGCGAGTCCGGGGAGGGGAGCAGTACTTC
TRBV11-2,.,TRBD2,TRBJ2-5,CTSSPSTSVVGETQYF,TGTACCAGCAGCCCCAGTACTAGCGTGGTGGGGGAGACCCAGTACTTC
TRBV29-1,many,.,TRBJ1-2,CSVDLGAAYGYTF,TGCAGCGTTGATCTGGGGGCGGCTTATGGCTACACCTTC
TRBV12-3/TRBV12-4,.,TRBD1,TRBJ2-1,CDSTSGTVEHEQFF,TGTGACAGTACCTCCGGGACAGTTGAACATGAGCAGTTCTTC
TRBV29-1,.,.,TRBJ2-1,CGVEGKHRSYNERFF,TGCGGCGTTGAAGGTAAACACAGGTCCTACAATGAGCGGTTCTTC
TRBV11-2,.,TRBD2,TRBJ2-1,CASRYFLAGGQSYNEQFF,TGTGCCAGCAGGTATTTCCTAGCGGGAGGACAATCCTACAATGAGCAGTTCTTC
TRBV11-1,medium-sized,.,TRBJ2-1,CASSPTVSYNEQFF,TGTGCCAGCAGCCCAACGGTTTCCTACAATGAGCAGTTCTTC
TRBV12-3/TRBV12-4,.,.,TRBJ2-3,CAIGSPLGRRLLATDTQYF,TGTGCCATCGGTTCCCCCCTCGGCAGGAGGTTGTTAGCAACAGATACGCAGTATTTT
TRBV12-3/TRBV12-4,many,.,TRBJ2-5,CASSGIGTAVF,TGTGCCAGCAGTGGAATCGGGACGGCCGTCTTC
TRBV19,.,.,TRBJ2-7,CASSIAPGVQSYEQYF,TGTGCCAGTAGTATAGCCCCGGGGGTCCAATCCTACGAGCAGTACTTC
TRBV5-4,.,TRBD2,TRBJ2-2,CASSLGSGGNTEELFF,TGTGCCAGCAGCCTGGGTAGCGGGGGGAACACCGAGGAGCTGTTTTTT
TRBV7-8,.,.,TRBJ2-2,CASSLGGVSALYTGELFF,TGTGCCAGCAGCTTAGGGGGGGTGTCGGCTTTGTATACCGGGGAGCTGTTTTTT
TRBV28,many,.,TRBJ2-5,CASSLSGSGKTQYF,TGTGCCAGCAGTTTAAGTGGGAGTGGGAAGACCCAGTACTTC
TRBV4-3,many,TRBD1,TRBJ1-2,CASSRGDRVSGYTF,TGCGCCAGCAGCCGCGGAGACAGGGTTTCTGGCTACACCTTC
TRBV6-1,.,.,TRBJ2-1,CASSDSGNNDQFF,TGTGCCAGCAGTGATTCTGGCAATAATGACCAGTTCTTC
TRBV29-1,.,.,TRBJ2-3,CSGQLGAITQYF,TGCAGCGGCCAGCTCGGTGCCATAACGCAGTATTTT
TRBV24-1,once,.,TRBJ1-5,CVTSGGGYQPQHF,TGTGTCACCAGTGGGGGGGGTTACCAGCCCCAGCATTTT
TRBV6-5,.,TRBD1,TRBJ2-6,CASSYYERGPTSGANVLTF,TGTGCCAGCAGTTATTACGAGAGGGGGCCTACCTCTGGGGCCAACGTCCTGACTTTC
TRBV20-1,many,.,TRBJ2-3,CSARVRGPHEDTQYF,TGCAGTGCTCGAGTCAGAGGGCCGCACGAGGATACGCAGTATTTT
TRBV6-6,.,TRBD1,TRBJ2-5,CASNRVRGRETQYF,TGTGCCAGCAACCGGGTCAGGGGGCGAGAGACCCAGTACTTC
TRBV5-5,once,.,TRBJ2-3,CVSSLKNGATQYF,TGTGTCAGCAGCTTGAAGAACGGGGCCACGCAGTATTTT
TRBV4-2,once,.,TRBJ2-5,CASSQVDQPKETQYF,TGTGCCAGCAGCCAAGTGGATCAGCCTAAAGAGACCCAGTACTTC
TRBV14,.,.,TRBJ2-2,CASSQVATDTGELFF,TGTGCCAGCAGCCAAGTGGCGACAGACACCGGGGAGCTGTTTTTT
TRBV5-6,.,.,TRBJ2-7,CASSRGPGTGSYKQYF,TGTGCCAGCAGCCGGGGCCCAGGGACGGGGAGCTACAAGCAGTACTTC
TRBV6-5,many,TRBD1,TRBJ1-1,CASSQDRSLNTEAFF,TGTGCCAGCAGTCAGGACAGGTCCTTGAACACTGAAGCTTTCTTT
TRBV6-5,.,TRBD1,TRBJ1-2,CTSGGTGDNYGYTF,TGTACCAGCGGAGGGACAGGGGATAACTATGGCTATACCTTC
TRBV6-5,.,.,TRBJ2-1,CASNYGGINEQFF,TGTGCCAGCAATTACGGAGGGATCAATGAGCAGTTCTTC
TRBV20-1,many,.,TRBJ2-1,CSASGGTGNEQFF,TGCAGTGCTTCGGGCGGTACAGGGAATGAGCAGTTCTTC
TRBV6-5,.,.,TRBJ2-3,CASSPGYETDMHYF,TGTGCCAGCAGTCCGGGGTATGAAACAGATATGCATTATTTT
TRBV20-1,many,TRBD1,TRBJ1-6,CSARLNGRGPSPLHF,TGCAGTGCTAGACTTAACGGCAGGGGGCCTTCACCCCTCCACTTT
TRBV6-2/TRBV6-3,.,.,TRBJ2-7,CASTPLEDTSYEQYF,TGTGCCAGCACTCCCCTTGAGGACACTTCCTACGAGCAGTACTTC
TRBV5-1,many,TRBD2,TRBJ2-1,CASSLGGFAFF,TGCGCCAGCAGCCTGGGGGGGTTCGCGTTCTTC
TRBV11-1,.,.,TRBJ1-1,CASNSPPRAEAFF,TGTGCCAGCAACTCACCACCAAGGGCTGAAGCTTTCTTT
TRBV6-1,many,.,TRBJ1-2,CASTRGGAPNYGYTF,TGTGCCAGCACCCGGGGGGGGGCTCCTAACTATGGCTACACCTTC
TRBV5-4,.,TRBD2,TRBJ2-5,CASILAGVQETHYF,TGTGCCAGCATCCTAGCGGGAGTCCAAGAGACCCACTACTTC
TRBV4-2,many,.,TRBJ2-7,CASSQTLVSTDEQYF,TGTGCCAGCAGTCAGACATTAGTTTCGACGGACGAGCAGTACTTC
TRBV28,.,.,TRBJ2-5,CLSRLPARETQYF,TGTCTCAGCAGACTTCCAGCCCGGGAGACCCAGTACTTC
TRBV4-2,.,.,TRBJ2-2,CANSQDPYTGGLFF,TGTGCCAACAGCCAAGATCCGTATACCGGGGGGCTGTTTTTT
TRBV11-3,once,.,TRBJ2-7,CARSLLDEQHF,TGTGCCAGGAGCTTACTCGACGAGCAGCACTTC
TRBV5-6,.,TRBD2,TRBJ2-1,CVSSLAAGVVNNEQFF,TGTGTCAGCAGCTTGGCCGCGGGAGTAGTAAACAATGAGCAGTTCTTC
TRBV4-3,.,.,TRBJ1-2,CAGSQDPSVKGYTF,TGCGCCGGCAGCCAAGATCCGTCGGTTAAAGGCTACACCTTC
TRBV6-1,.,TRBD1,TRBJ2-2,CANSATGGNTGEQFF,TGTGCCAACAGCGCAACAGGGGGGAACACCGGGGAGCAGTTTTTT
TRBV6-1,.,TRBD1,TRBJ1-1,CASSFRTGGVGNTEALF,TGTGCCAGCAGTTTTCGGACAGGGGGCGTGGGGAACACTGAAGCTTTATTT
TRBV12-5,many,TRBD1,TRBJ1-2,CASGLEEGAHGYTF,TGTGCTAGTGGTTTGGAGGAGGGGGCGCATGGCTACACCTTC
TRBV4-2,once,.,TRBJ2-2,CANSQDPYTGELFF,TGTGCCAACAGCCAAGATCCGTATACCGGGGAGCTGTTTTTC
TRBV6-2/TRBV6-3,.,.,TRBJ2-1,CANSYLQLSNEQFF,TGTGCCAACAGTTACTTACAGTTGTCCAATGAGCAGTTCTTC